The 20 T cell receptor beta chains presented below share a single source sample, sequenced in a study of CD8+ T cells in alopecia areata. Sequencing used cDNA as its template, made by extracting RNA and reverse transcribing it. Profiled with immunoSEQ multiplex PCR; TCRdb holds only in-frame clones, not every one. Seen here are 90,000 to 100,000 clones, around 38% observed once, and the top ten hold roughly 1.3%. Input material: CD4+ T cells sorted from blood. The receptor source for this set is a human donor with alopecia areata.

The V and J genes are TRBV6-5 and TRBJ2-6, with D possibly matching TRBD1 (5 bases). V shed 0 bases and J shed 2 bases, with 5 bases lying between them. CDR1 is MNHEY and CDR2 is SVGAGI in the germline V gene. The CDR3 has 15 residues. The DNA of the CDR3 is TGTGCCAGCAGTTACTCAGGGGCTGGGGCCAACGTCCTGACTTTC. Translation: CASSYSGAGANVLTF.

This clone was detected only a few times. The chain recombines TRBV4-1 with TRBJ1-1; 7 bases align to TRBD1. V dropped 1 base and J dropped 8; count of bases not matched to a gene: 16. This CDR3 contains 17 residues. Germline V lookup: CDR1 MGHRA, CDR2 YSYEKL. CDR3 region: CASSQGQGLGQGAEAFF. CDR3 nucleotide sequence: TGCGCCAGCAGCCAAGGACAGGGTTTAGGCCAAGGGGCCGAAGCTTTCTTT.

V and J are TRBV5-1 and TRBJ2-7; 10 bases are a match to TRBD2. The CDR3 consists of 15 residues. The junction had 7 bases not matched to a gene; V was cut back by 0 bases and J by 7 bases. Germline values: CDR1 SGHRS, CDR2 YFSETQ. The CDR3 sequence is CASSLGTSGPWEQYF. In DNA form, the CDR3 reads TGCGCCAGCAGCTTGGGGACTAGCGGACCGTGGGAGCAGTACTTC.

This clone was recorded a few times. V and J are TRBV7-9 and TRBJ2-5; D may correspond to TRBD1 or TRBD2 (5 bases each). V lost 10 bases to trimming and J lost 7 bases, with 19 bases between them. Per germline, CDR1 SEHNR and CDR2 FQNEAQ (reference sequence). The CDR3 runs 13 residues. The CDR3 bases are TGTGCCAACAGTGGGACCGGAGACGGGACCCAGTACTTC. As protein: CANSGTGDGTQYF.

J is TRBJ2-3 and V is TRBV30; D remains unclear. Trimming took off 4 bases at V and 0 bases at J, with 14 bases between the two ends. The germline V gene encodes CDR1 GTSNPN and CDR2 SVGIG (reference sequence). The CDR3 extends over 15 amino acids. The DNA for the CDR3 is TGTGCCTGGACCAGAGGTGCCCGTAGCACAGATACGCAGTATTTT. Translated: CAWTRGARSTDTQYF.

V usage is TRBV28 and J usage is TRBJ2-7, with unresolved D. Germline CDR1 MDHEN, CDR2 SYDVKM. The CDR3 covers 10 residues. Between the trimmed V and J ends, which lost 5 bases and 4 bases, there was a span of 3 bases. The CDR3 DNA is TGTGCCAGCAGTGAATACGAGCAGTACTTC. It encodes CASSEYEQYF. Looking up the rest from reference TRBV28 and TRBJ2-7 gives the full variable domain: DVKVTQSSRYLVKRTGEKVFLECVQDMDHENMFWYRQDPGLGLRLIYFSYDVKMKEKGDIPEGYSVSREKKERFSLILESASTNQTSMYLCASSEYEQYFGPGTRLTVT.

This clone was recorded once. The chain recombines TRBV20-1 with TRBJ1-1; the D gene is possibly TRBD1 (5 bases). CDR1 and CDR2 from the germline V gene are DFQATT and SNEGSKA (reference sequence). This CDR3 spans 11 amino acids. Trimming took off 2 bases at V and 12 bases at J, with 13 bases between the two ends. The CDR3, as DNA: TGCAGTGCTAGAACAGGAGTTGTCACTTTCTTT. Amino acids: CSARTGVVTFF.

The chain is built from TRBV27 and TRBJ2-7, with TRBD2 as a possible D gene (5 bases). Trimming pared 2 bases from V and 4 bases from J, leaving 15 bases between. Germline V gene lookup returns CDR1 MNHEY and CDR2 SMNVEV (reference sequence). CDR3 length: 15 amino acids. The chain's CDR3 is CASSLTRQRLYEQYF. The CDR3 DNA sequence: TGTGCCAGCAGTTTAACTAGGCAGAGGTTATACGAGCAGTACTTC.

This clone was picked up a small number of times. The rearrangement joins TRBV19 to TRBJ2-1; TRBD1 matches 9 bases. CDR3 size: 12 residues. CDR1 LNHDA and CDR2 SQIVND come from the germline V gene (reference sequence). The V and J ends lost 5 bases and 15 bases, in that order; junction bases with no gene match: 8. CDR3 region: CASSHRTGDLFF. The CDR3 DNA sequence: TGTGCCAGTAGTCACCGGACAGGGGATTTGTTCTTC.

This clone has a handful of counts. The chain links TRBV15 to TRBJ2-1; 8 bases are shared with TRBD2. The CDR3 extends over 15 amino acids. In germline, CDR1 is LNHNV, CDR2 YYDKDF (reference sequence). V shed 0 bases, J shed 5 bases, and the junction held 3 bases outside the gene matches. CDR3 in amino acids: CATSRDQRENNEQFF. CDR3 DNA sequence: TGTGCCACCAGCAGAGACCAGCGGGAGAACAATGAGCAGTTCTTC.

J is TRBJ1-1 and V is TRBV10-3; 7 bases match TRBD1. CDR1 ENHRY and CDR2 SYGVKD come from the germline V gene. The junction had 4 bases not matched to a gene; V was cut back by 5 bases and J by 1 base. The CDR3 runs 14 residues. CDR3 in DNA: TGTGCCATCAGTCCGGGACAGTCGAACACTGAAGCTTTCTTT. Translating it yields CAISPGQSNTEAFF.

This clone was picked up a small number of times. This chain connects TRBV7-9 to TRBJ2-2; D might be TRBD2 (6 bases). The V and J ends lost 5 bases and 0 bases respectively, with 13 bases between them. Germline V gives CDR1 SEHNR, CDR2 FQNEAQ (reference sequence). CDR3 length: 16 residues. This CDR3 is CASSAPLATNTGELFF. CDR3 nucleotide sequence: TGTGCCAGCAGCGCACCCCTAGCGACGAACACCGGGGAGCTGTTTTTT.

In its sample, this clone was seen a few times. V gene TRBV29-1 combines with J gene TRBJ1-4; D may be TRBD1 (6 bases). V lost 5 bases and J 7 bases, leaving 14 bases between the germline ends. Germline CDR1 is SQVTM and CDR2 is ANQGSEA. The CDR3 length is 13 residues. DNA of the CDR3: TGCAGCGTTAAGAACAGGGCGGGTGAAAAACTGTTTTTT. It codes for CSVKNRAGEKLFF.

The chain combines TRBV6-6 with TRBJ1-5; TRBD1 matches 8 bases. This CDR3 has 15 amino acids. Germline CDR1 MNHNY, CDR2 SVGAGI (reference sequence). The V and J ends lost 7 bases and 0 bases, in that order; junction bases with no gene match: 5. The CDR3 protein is CASTRDRLSNQPQHF. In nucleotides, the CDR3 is TGTGCCAGCACCAGGGACAGGCTTAGCAATCAGCCCCAGCATTTT.

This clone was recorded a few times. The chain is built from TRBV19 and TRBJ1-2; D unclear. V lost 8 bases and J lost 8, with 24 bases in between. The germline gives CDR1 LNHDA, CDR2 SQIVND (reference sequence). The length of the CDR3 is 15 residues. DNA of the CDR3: TGTGCCAGTTCAACCGGCCGATCGGGAGTAGAGGGCTACACCTTC. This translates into CASSTGRSGVEGYTF.

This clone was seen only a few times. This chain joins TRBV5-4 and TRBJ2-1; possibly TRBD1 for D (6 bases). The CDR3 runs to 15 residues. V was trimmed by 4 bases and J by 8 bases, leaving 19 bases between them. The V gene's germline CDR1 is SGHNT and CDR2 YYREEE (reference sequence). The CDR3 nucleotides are TGTGCCAGCAGCCCAGCCAGGGGTGTTGGGGATGAGCAGTTCTTC. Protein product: CASSPARGVGDEQFF.

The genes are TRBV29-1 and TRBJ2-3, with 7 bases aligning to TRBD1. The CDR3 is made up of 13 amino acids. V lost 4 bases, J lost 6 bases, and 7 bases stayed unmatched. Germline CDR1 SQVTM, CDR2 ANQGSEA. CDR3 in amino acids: CSVGTNRGDTQYF. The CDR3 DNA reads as TGCAGCGTTGGAACAAACAGGGGCGATACGCAGTATTTT.

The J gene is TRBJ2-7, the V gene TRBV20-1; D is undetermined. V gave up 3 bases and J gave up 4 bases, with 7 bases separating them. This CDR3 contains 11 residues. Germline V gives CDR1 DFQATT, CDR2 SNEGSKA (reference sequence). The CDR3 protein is CSARSRYEQYF. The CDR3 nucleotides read TGCAGTGCTAGGTCCCGATACGAGCAGTACTTC.

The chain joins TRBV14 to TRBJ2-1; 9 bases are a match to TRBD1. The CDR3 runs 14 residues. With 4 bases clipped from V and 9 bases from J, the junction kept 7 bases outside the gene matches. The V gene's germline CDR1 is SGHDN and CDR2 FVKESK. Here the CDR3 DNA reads TGTGCCAGCAGCCCGGGACAGGGTTTCAGTGAGCAGTTCTTC. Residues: CASSPGQGFSEQFF.

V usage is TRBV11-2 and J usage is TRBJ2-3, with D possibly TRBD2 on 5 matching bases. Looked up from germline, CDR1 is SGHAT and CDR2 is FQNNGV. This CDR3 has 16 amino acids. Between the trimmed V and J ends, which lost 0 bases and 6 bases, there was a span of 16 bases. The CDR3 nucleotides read TGTGCCAGCAGCTTAGAGGGAGCTGGGCACTGGGATACGCAGTATTTT. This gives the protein CASSLEGAGHWDTQYF.